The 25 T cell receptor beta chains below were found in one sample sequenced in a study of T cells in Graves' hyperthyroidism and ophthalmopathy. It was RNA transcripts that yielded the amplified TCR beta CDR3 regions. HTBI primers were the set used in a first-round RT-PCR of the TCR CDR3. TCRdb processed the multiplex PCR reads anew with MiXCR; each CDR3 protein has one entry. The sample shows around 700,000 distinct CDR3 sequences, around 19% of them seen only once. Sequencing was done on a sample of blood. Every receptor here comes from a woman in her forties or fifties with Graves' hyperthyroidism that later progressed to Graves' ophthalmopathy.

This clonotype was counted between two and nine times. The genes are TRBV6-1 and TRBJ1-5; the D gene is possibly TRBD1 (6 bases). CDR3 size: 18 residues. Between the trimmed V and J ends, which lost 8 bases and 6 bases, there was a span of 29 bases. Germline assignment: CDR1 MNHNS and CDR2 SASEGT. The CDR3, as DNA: TGTGCCAGCGGAAGCCCCAACCGGGACATCCGTCTCGGTCAGCCCCAGCATTTT. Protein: CASGSPNRDIRLGQPQHF.

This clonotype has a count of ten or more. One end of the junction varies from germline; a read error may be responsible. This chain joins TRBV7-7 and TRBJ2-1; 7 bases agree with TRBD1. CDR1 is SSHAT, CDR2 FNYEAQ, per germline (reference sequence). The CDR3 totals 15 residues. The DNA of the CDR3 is TGTGCTAGCAGCGAAGGGCAGGGGGCCTACAATGAGCAGTTCTTC. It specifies CASSEGQGAYNEQFF.

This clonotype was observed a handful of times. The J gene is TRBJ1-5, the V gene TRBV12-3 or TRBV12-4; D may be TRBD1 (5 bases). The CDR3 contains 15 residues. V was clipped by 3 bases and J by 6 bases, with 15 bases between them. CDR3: CASSFHAGPTQPQHF. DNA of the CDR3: TGTGCCAGCAGTTTTCATGCAGGGCCGACTCAGCCCCAGCATTTT.

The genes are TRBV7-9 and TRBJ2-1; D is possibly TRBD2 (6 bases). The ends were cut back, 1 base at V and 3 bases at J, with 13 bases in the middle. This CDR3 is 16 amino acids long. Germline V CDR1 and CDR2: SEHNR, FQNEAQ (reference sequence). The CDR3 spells CASSLVGGEVYNEQFF. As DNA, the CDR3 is TGTGCCAGCAGCTTAGTGGGGGGAGAAGTCTACAATGAGCAGTTCTTC.

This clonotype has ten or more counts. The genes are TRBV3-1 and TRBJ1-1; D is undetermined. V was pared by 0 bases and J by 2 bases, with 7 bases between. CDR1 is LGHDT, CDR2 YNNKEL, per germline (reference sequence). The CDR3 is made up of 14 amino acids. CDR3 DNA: TGTGCCAGCAGCCAAGATGAGTCCAACACTGAAGCTTTCTTT. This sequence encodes CASSQDESNTEAFF.

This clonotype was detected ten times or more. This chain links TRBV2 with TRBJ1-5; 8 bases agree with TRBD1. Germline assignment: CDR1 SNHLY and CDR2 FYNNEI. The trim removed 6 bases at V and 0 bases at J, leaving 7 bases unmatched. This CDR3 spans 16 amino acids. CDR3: CASRPDRGRSNQPQHF. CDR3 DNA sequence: TGTGCCAGCAGACCAGACAGGGGCCGTAGCAATCAGCCCCAGCATTTT.

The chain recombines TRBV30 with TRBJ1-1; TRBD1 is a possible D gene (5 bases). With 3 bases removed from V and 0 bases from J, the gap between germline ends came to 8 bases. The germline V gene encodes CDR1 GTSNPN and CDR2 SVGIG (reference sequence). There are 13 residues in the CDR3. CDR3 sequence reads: CAWRGTVNTEAFF. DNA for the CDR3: TGTGCCTGGAGGGGGACGGTGAACACTGAAGCTTTCTTT.

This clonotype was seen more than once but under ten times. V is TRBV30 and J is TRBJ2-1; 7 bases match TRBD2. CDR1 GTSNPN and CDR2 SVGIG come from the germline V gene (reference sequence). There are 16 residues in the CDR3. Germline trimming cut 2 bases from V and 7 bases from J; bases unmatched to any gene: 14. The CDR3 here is CAWSHPGLAVGNEQFF. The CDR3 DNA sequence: TGTGCCTGGAGTCACCCGGGGCTAGCGGTGGGGAATGAGCAGTTCTTC.

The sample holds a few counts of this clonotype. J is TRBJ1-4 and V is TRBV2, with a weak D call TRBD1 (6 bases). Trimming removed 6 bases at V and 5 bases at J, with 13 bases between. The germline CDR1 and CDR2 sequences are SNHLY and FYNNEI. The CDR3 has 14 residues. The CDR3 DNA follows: TGTGCCAGCAGCTGGGGGGGGCAGAATGAAAAACTGTTTTTT. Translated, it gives CASSWGGQNEKLFF. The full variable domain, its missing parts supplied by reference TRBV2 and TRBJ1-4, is EPEVTQTPSHQVTQMGQEVILRCVPISNHLYFYWYRQILGQKVEFLVSFYNNEISEKSEIFDDQFSVERPDGSNFTLKIRSTKLEDSAMYFCASSWGGQNEKLFFGSGTQLSVL.

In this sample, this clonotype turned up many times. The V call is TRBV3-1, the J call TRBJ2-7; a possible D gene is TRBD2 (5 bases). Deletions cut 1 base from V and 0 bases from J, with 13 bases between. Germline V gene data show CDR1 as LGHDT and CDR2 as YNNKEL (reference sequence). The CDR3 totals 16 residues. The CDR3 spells CASSQVAAGNSYEQYF. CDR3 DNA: TGTGCCAGCAGCCAAGTCGCGGCGGGTAACTCCTACGAGCAGTACTTC.

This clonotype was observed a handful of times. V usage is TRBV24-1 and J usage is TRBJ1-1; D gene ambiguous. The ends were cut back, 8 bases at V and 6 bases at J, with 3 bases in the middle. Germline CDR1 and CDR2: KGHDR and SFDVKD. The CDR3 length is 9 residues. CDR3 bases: TGTGCCACCAACCCTGAAGCTTTCTTT. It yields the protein CATNPEAFF.

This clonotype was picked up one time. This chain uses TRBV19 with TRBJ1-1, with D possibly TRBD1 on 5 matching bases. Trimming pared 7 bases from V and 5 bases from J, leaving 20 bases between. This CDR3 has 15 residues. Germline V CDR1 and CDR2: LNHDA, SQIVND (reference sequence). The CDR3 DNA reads TGTGCCAGTATTGCCGGGGACCACCCAAGGACTGAAGCTTTCTTT. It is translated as CASIAGDHPRTEAFF.

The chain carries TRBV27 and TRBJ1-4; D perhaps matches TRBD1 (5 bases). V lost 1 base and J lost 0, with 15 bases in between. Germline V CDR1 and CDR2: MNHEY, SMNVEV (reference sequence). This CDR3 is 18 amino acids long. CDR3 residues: CASSLYGQGPATNEKLFF. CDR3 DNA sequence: TGTGCCAGCAGTTTATACGGGCAGGGACCTGCAACTAATGAAAAACTGTTTTTT.

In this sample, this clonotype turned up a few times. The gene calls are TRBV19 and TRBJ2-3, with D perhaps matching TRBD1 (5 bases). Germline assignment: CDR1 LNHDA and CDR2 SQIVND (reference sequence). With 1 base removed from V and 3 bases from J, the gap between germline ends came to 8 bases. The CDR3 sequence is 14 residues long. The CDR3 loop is CASSIGQGTDTQYF. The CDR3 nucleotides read TGTGCCAGTAGTATAGGCCAGGGTACAGATACGCAGTATTTT.

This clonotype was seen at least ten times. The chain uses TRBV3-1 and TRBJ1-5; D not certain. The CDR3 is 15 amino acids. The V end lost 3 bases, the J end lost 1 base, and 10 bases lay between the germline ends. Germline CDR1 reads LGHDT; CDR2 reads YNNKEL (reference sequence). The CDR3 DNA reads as TGTGCCAGCAGCCAGTATACGGGGAGCAATCAGCCCCAGCATTTT. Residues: CASSQYTGSNQPQHF.

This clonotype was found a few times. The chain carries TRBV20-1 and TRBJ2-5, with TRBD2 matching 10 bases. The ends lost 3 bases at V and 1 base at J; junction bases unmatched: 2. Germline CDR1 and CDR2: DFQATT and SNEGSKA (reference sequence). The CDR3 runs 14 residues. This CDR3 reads CSARRLAGQETQYF. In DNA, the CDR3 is TGCAGTGCTAGGAGACTAGCGGGCCAAGAGACCCAGTACTTC.

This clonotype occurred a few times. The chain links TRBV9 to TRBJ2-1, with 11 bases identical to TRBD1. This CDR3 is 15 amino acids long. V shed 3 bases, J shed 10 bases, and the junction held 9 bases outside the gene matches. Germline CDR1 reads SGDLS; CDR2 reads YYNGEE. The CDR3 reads CASSAQTGTGGEQFF. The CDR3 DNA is TGTGCCAGCAGCGCCCAGACCGGGACAGGGGGAGAGCAGTTCTTC.

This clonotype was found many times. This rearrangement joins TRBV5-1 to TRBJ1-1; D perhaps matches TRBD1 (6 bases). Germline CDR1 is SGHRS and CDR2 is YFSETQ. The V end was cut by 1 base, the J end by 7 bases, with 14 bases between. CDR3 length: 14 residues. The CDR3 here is CASSLWGAQVEAFF. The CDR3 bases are TGCGCCAGCAGCTTGTGGGGGGCGCAGGTTGAAGCTTTCTTT.

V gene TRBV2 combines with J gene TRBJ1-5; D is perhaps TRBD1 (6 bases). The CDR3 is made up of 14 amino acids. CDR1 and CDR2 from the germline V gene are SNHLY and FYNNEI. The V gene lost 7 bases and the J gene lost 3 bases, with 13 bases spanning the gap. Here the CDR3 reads CASNQGQTNQPQHF. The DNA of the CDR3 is TGTGCCAGCAACCAAGGACAGACCAATCAGCCCCAGCATTTT.

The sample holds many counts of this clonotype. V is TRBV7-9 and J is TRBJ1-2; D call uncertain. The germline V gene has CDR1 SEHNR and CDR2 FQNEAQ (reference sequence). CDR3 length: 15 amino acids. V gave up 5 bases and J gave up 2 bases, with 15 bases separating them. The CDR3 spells CASSPRVGWNYGYTF. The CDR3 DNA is TGTGCCAGCAGCCCTCGCGTAGGGTGGAACTATGGCTACACCTTC.

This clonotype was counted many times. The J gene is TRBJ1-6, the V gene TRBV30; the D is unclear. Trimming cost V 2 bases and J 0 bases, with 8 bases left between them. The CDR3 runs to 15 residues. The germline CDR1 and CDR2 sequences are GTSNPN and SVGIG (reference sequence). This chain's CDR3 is CAWSKGASYNSPLHF. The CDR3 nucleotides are TGTGCCTGGAGTAAGGGAGCCTCCTATAATTCACCCCTCCACTTT.

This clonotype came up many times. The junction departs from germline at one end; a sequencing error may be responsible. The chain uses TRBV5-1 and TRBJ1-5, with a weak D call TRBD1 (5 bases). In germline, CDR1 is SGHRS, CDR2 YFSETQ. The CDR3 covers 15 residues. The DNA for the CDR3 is TGTGCCAGCAGCTTAGATGGGGGTAGCAATCAGCCCCAGCATTTT. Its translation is CASSLDGGSNQPQHF.

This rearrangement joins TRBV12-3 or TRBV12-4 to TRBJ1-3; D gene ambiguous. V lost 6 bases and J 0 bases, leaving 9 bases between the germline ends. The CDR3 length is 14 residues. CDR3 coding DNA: TGTGCCAGCAGCACTCGTAGCTCTGGAAACACCATATATTTT. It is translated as CASSTRSSGNTIYF.

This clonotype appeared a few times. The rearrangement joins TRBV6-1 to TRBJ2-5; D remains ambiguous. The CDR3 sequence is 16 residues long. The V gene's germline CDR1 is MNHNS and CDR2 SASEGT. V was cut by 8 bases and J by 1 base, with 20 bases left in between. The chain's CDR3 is CASRKGITGLQETQYF. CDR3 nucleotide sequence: TGTGCCAGCCGTAAGGGAATCACCGGGCTCCAAGAGACCCAGTACTTC.

In nucleotides, the CDR3 is TGTGCCAGTAGTATTCGGACAAGGAAGCACACAGATACGCAGTATTTT. Translating gives CASSIRTRKHTDTQYF. The rearrangement uses TRBV19 and TRBJ2-3, with D perhaps matching TRBD1 (5 bases). CDR1 is LNHDA, CDR2 SQIVND, per germline (reference sequence). V was pared by 3 bases and J by 2 bases, with 15 bases between. The CDR3 contains 16 residues. Full variable domain (missing parts from reference TRBV19 and TRBJ2-3): DGGITQSPKYLFRKEGQNVTLSCEQNLNHDAMYWYRQDPGQGLRLIYYSQIVNDFQKGDIAEGYSVSREKKESFPLTVTSAQKNPTAFYLCASSIRTRKHTDTQYFGPGTRLTVL.